This TCR beta chain appears in the sequencing data of a study of CD8 T cells in ankylosing spondylitis. The CDR3 runs 13 residues. Germline CDR1 DFQATT, CDR2 SNEGSKA (reference sequence). The V gene end was trimmed by 5 bases and the J gene end by 3 bases; junction bases not matched to a gene: 6. Each CDR3 protein is one row after TCRdb ran MiXCR on the 5' RACE reads. There are roughly 230,000 distinct CDR3 sequences in the sample; about 20% occur only once, and more than 25% lies in the top ten. The V call is TRBV20-1, the J call TRBJ1-2, with 7 bases identical to TRBD1. The sample was blood, either unsorted or a sorted T cell fraction (not recorded which). The receptor comes from a male donor with ankylosing spondylitis or in good health (not recorded which). For the CDR3, the DNA is TGCAGTGCTGGTCGTCAGGGGGACTATGGCTACACCTTC. Translated: CSAGRQGDYGYTF.